Shown below are 18 T cell receptor beta chains from a single sample sequenced in a study of Graves' ophthalmopathy and Graves' hyperthyroidism. Researchers took RNA transcripts and amplified TCR beta CDR3 regions from them. The first round was an RT-PCR with HTBI primers, and the second round was a multiplex PCR. TCRdb processed the multiplex PCR reads anew with MiXCR; each CDR3 protein has one entry. The sample yields a few hundred thousand distinct CDR3 sequences, roughly a sixth seen once. The source material was peripheral blood. The source of these receptors is an adult woman with stable Graves' hyperthyroidism.

This clonotype showed up many times. The rearrangement uses TRBV20-1 and TRBJ2-2; D is ambiguous. Germline assignment: CDR1 DFQATT and CDR2 SNEGSKA (reference sequence). The V and J ends lost 0 bases and 1 base respectively, with 6 bases between them. This CDR3 is 14 amino acids long. The chain's CDR3 is CSAREFKNTGELFF. The DNA of the CDR3 is TGCAGTGCTAGAGAATTCAAGAACACCGGGGAGCTGTTTTTT.

This clonotype was picked up many times. The V call is TRBV24-1, the J call TRBJ2-2, with 11 bases that match TRBD1. V lost 0 bases, J lost 5 bases, and 7 bases stayed unmatched. CDR1 and CDR2 (germline): KGHDR, SFDVKD. The CDR3 is 18 amino acids. DNA of the CDR3: TGTGCCACCAGTGATTTGACCGGGACAGGGGGAAGGACCGGGGAGCTGTTTTTT. The encoded protein is CATSDLTGTGGRTGELFF.

This clonotype occurred many times. This chain connects TRBV20-1 to TRBJ2-2, with 10 bases lining up with TRBD2. This CDR3 contains 18 residues. The ends lost 0 bases at V and 5 bases at J; junction bases unmatched: 12. Germline V gene lookup returns CDR1 DFQATT and CDR2 SNEGSKA (reference sequence). The CDR3 region has the DNA TGCAGTGCTAGAGATGTGGGGCTAGCGGGAGTTCGTACCGGGGAGCTGTTTTTT. Its translation is CSARDVGLAGVRTGELFF.

This clonotype has at least ten counts. V usage is TRBV7-2 and J usage is TRBJ2-6, with 7 bases matching TRBD1. V shed 8 bases and J 0 bases; nucleotides not matched to a gene: 7. The germline CDR1 and CDR2 sequences are SGHTA and FQGNSA. CDR3 length: 16 amino acids. In nucleotides, the CDR3 is TGTGCCAGCGGGCCGGACAGGTACTCTGGGGCCAACGTCCTGACTTTC. Encoded protein: CASGPDRYSGANVLTF.

This clonotype was seen repeatedly, ten times or more. The V and J genes are TRBV27 and TRBJ2-5, with D possibly matching TRBD1 (7 bases). The CDR3 has 18 amino acids. Trimming left V 5 bases short and J 1 base short, with 23 bases between. Germline CDR1 is MNHEY and CDR2 is SMNVEV (reference sequence). In DNA form, the CDR3 reads TGTGCCAGCAGTCGAGGGGGCCCTGGGGGGTGGCTCCAAGAGACCCAGTACTTC. Translation gives CASSRGGPGGWLQETQYF.

This clonotype has at least ten counts. CDR3 DNA: TGTGCCAGCAACTCCAGAGTCTACGAGCAGTACTTC. This codes for CASNSRVYEQYF. The chain joins TRBV6-2 or TRBV6-3 to TRBJ2-7, with D uncertain. Trimming left V 7 bases short and J 3 bases short, with 10 bases between. CDR1 MNHEY and CDR2 SVGEGT come from the germline V gene. This CDR3 spans 12 amino acids.

This clonotype showed up many times. The V call is TRBV20-1, the J call TRBJ2-7; D is uncertain. The germline V gene has CDR1 DFQATT and CDR2 SNEGSKA (reference sequence). The CDR3 has 17 amino acids. V gave up 3 bases and J gave up 0 bases, with 21 bases separating them. CDR3 sequence: CSASGRIRNSFSYEQYF. As DNA, the CDR3 is TGCAGTGCTAGTGGACGGATCCGAAACTCCTTCTCCTACGAGCAGTACTTC.

The chain has TRBV30 and TRBJ1-1, with a tentative D call TRBD1 (5 bases). Germline V gene sequence: CDR1 GTSNPN, CDR2 SVGIG (reference sequence). CDR3 length: 14 residues. V was clipped by 2 bases and J by 0 bases, with 10 bases between them. The CDR3 protein is CAWSLQGLNTEAFF. The CDR3, as DNA: TGTGCCTGGAGTTTGCAGGGATTGAACACTGAAGCTTTCTTT.

This clonotype was counted many times. The V gene is TRBV24-1, the J gene TRBJ1-3; tentative D call: TRBD1 (6 bases). Germline V gene lookup returns CDR1 KGHDR and CDR2 SFDVKD. CDR3 length equals 13 residues. With 6 bases removed from V and 1 base from J, the gap between germline ends came to 6 bases. Written as DNA, the CDR3 is TGTGCCACCAGTACAGGGTCTGGAAACACCATATATTTT. It codes for CATSTGSGNTIYF.

The table lists this clonotype with many counts. The chain combines TRBV30 with TRBJ2-7; possible D gene TRBD2, 5 bases. Germline V lookup: CDR1 GTSNPN, CDR2 SVGIG (reference sequence). The CDR3 runs to 15 residues. Trimming stripped 0 bases from V and 1 base from J, with 13 bases between. CDR3 sequence: CAWSVGLAGSYEQYF. The CDR3 DNA sequence: TGTGCCTGGAGTGTAGGGCTAGCTGGTTCCTACGAGCAGTACTTC.

This clonotype was detected ten times or more. The chain carries TRBV6-1 and TRBJ1-1; 7 bases map to TRBD1. Germline V gene data show CDR1 as MNHNS and CDR2 as SASEGT. The junction had 6 bases not matched to a gene; V was cut back by 6 bases and J by 5 bases. CDR3 length: 13 residues. The DNA for the CDR3 is TGTGCCAGCAGGAGGGGCAGGGGGACTGAAGCTTTCTTT. It specifies CASRRGRGTEAFF.

V gene TRBV6-5 combines with J gene TRBJ2-7; perhaps D is TRBD1 or TRBD2 (5 bases each). Germline CDR1 MNHEY, CDR2 SVGAGI. Trimming took off 2 bases at V and 5 bases at J, with 19 bases between the two ends. CDR3 length equals 16 residues. In DNA form, the CDR3 reads TGTGCCAGCAGTTACCGAGCCGGGACGGCATCCGACGAGCAGTACTTC. It yields the protein CASSYRAGTASDEQYF.

This clonotype appeared a few times. This may arise from a read error, as a much more abundant clone is one base away. The chain is built from TRBV11-2 and TRBJ2-5; D unresolved. CDR1 is SGHAT and CDR2 is FQNNGV in the germline V gene. The CDR3 consists of 12 residues. The CDR3 DNA reads as TGTGCCAGCAGCTTAGCGGTAGAGACCAAGTACTTC. It specifies CASSLAVETKYF.

This clonotype was picked up many times. The rearrangement uses TRBV28 and TRBJ1-1; TRBD1 agrees at 8 bases. The CDR3 is 15 residues long. J was trimmed by 1 base and V by 6 bases; bases with no gene match: 7. The germline V gene encodes CDR1 MDHEN and CDR2 SYDVKM. The CDR3 bases are TGTGCCAGCAGGGGAAGGGACAGGTCGAACACTGAAGCTTTCTTT. It translates to CASRGRDRSNTEAFF.

V usage is TRBV10-1 and J usage is TRBJ2-7, with 7 bases matching TRBD1. The CDR3 has 14 residues. The V gene end was trimmed by 8 bases and the J gene end by 0 bases; junction bases not matched to a gene: 7. The germline gives CDR1 WNHNN, CDR2 SYGVQD (reference sequence). CDR3 bases: TGCGCCAGCCCGAGGGGGCCCCGCTCCTACGAGCAGTACTTC. It codes for CASPRGPRSYEQYF.

The genes are TRBV6-2 or TRBV6-3 and TRBJ2-2; 12 positions agree with TRBD2. The CDR3 totals 16 residues. Losses at the gene ends were 6 bases for V and 6 bases for J; bases not matched to a gene: 8. Germline V gene data show CDR1 as MNHEY and CDR2 as SVGEGT. The CDR3 here is CASRPKTSGSPGELFF. CDR3 DNA: TGTGCCAGCAGGCCAAAGACTAGCGGGAGCCCCGGGGAGCTGTTTTTT.

The sample holds many counts of this clonotype. J is TRBJ2-5 and V is TRBV6-2 or TRBV6-3; no clear D. Per germline, CDR1 MNHEY and CDR2 SVGEGT. V shed 1 base and J shed 5 bases, with 14 bases lying between them. The CDR3 loop spans 15 amino acids. The CDR3 is CASSYFFTAGETQYF. The CDR3 nucleotides read TGTGCCAGCAGTTACTTTTTTACGGCTGGGGAGACCCAGTACTTC.

At least ten counts were recorded for this clonotype. The rearrangement links TRBV24-1 to TRBJ1-2; no reliable D call. The CDR3 length is 14 residues. Trimming stripped 5 bases from V and 1 base from J, with 10 bases between. The germline V gene encodes CDR1 KGHDR and CDR2 SFDVKD. This CDR3 reads CATSGHSVNYGYTF. In DNA, the CDR3 is TGTGCCACCAGTGGCCACAGCGTTAACTATGGCTACACCTTC.